Presented here are 15 T cell receptor beta chains from one specimen sequenced in a study of blood T cells in healthy people across ages. Primed by a sample-barcoded 5' primer and a J-beta primer mix, a second PCR proceeded for about 6 to 11 cycles. TCRdb re-derived calls from the 5' RACE reads in MiXCR, one entry per CDR3 protein. Of just under 750,000 distinct CDR3 sequences listed, 22% are singletons. Sequencing used blood. The receptors shown here come from a man in his sixties or seventies in good health.

This clonotype was detected many times. The chain has TRBV7-2 and TRBJ2-5; D is perhaps TRBD1 (5 bases). The better agreement between TRBJ2-7 and the DNA end casts doubt on the J call. The CDR3 loop spans 14 amino acids. Looked up from germline, CDR1 is SGHTA and CDR2 is FQGNSA. Here the CDR3 DNA reads TGTGCCAGCAGCCCTCAAGGACACCGCTACGAGCAGTACTTC. Encoded protein: CASSPQGHRYEQYF.

This clonotype was counted a few times. CDR3 coding DNA: TGCAGTGCTAGCCCTCCAGGGGCTAGCACAGATACGCAGTATTTT. Amino acids: CSASPPGASTDTQYF. The rearrangement joins TRBV20-1 to TRBJ2-3; tentative D call: TRBD1 (6 bases). The CDR3 length is 15 residues. The V and J ends lost 3 bases and 0 bases respectively, with 13 bases between them. Germline loops: CDR1 DFQATT, CDR2 SNEGSKA (reference sequence).

This clonotype was counted between two and nine times. The rearrangement links TRBV7-9 to TRBJ1-2; TRBD1 is a possible D gene (6 bases). The CDR3 has 14 amino acids. Germline-derived CDR1 and CDR2 are SEHNR and FQNEAQ (reference sequence). Trimming took 5 bases from V and 3 from J, leaving 13 bases between them. The CDR3 nucleotides are TGTGCCAGCAGCCTTCACAGGGACCACTATGGCTACACCTTC. Translated: CASSLHRDHYGYTF. The entire variable domain, with the rest obtained from reference TRBV7-9 and TRBJ1-2, is as follows: DTGVSQNPRHKITKRGQNVTFRCDPISEHNRLYWYRQTLGQGPEFLTYFQNEAQLEKSRLLSDRFSAERPKGSFSTLEIQRTEQGDSAMYLCASSLHRDHYGYTFGSGTRLTVV.

The V and J genes are TRBV10-2 and TRBJ2-7, with TRBD2 matching over 8 bases. The CDR3 is 13 amino acids. Germline V CDR1 and CDR2: WSHSY, SAAADI. Trimming cost V 7 bases and J 0 bases; bases outside gene matches: 2. CDR3 nucleotides: TGCGCCAGCACCGGGACTAGCTCCTACGAGCAGTACTTC. Protein product: CASTGTSSYEQYF.

The chain uses TRBV3-1 and TRBJ2-1, with D perhaps being TRBD1 or TRBD2 (5 bases each). Trimming stripped 2 bases from V and 4 bases from J, with 12 bases between. Germline values: CDR1 LGHDT, CDR2 YNNKEL (reference sequence). The CDR3 is 15 amino acids. This CDR3 is CASSQRDGKYNEQFF. As DNA, the CDR3 is TGTGCCAGCAGCCAACGGGACGGAAAATACAATGAGCAGTTCTTC.

This chain links TRBV3-1 with TRBJ1-1, with unresolved D. Trimming stripped 1 base from V and 6 bases from J, with 12 bases between. Germline lookup yields CDR1 LGHDT and CDR2 YNNKEL (reference sequence). This CDR3 contains 14 residues. The CDR3 loop is CASSQVPGGAEAFF. The CDR3 DNA reads as TGTGCCAGCAGCCAAGTACCGGGCGGCGCTGAAGCTTTCTTT.

The sample holds many counts of this clonotype. The chain recombines TRBV7-2 with TRBJ1-5, with a tentative D call TRBD1 (6 bases). The V gene lost 3 bases and the J gene lost 4 bases, with 7 bases spanning the gap. CDR1 is SGHTA, CDR2 FQGNSA, per germline. CDR3 length: 13 residues. The chain's CDR3 is CASSFTGNQPQHF. The CDR3 DNA is TGTGCCAGCAGCTTTACAGGGAATCAGCCCCAGCATTTT.

This clonotype appeared a few times. The CDR3, as DNA: TGTGCCAGCAGTCGCAGTAAGGAGCAGTTCTTC. Translated, it gives CASSRSKEQFF. The chain links TRBV6-5 to TRBJ2-7; no clear D. TRBJ2-1 explains the end of the DNA better; the J call may be wrong. The CDR3 length is 11 residues. Germline V lookup: CDR1 MNHEY, CDR2 SVGAGI.

The chain uses TRBV6-5 and TRBJ1-2; the match to TRBD1 covers 7 bases. CDR3 length: 15 residues. J was trimmed by 5 bases and V by 6 bases; bases with no gene match: 12. Germline values: CDR1 MNHEY, CDR2 SVGAGI. CDR3 bases: TGTGCCAGCAGCCACCCCCGACAGGGAAAATATGGCTACACCTTC. This encodes CASSHPRQGKYGYTF.

The gene calls are TRBV7-2 and TRBJ2-4; 9 nucleotides line up with TRBD2. Trimming took 0 bases from V and 12 from J; bases not matched to a gene: 12. This CDR3 is 16 amino acids long. Germline V gene lookup returns CDR1 SGHTA and CDR2 FQGNSA. CDR3 sequence reads: CASSLALGLAGNDQYF. The CDR3 nucleotides are TGTGCCAGCAGCTTAGCACTCGGGCTAGCGGGAAATGATCAGTACTTC.

This clonotype was counted only a few times. The chain couples TRBV28 to TRBJ2-2, with 8 bases lining up with TRBD1. Trimming cost V 5 bases and J 4 bases; bases outside gene matches: 9. The CDR3 has 16 residues. CDR1 is MDHEN, CDR2 SYDVKM, per germline. This CDR3 reads CASSKSGQGPTGELFF. DNA of the CDR3: TGTGCCAGCAGTAAATCAGGACAGGGCCCCACCGGGGAGCTGTTTTTT. Looking up the rest from reference TRBV28 and TRBJ2-2 gives the full variable domain: DVKVTQSSRYLVKRTGEKVFLECVQDMDHENMFWYRQDPGLGLRLIYFSYDVKMKEKGDIPEGYSVSREKKERFSLILESASTNQTSMYLCASSKSGQGPTGELFFGEGSRLTVL.

The chain has TRBV12-3 or TRBV12-4 and TRBJ2-2, with 7 nucleotides matching TRBD1. Germline trimming cut 6 bases from V and 4 bases from J; bases unmatched to any gene: 8. The CDR3 is made up of 15 amino acids. CDR3 nucleotide sequence: TGTGCCAGCAGCCCCGACAGGGCGAGCACCGGGGAGCTGTTTTTT. This codes for CASSPDRASTGELFF.

The J gene is TRBJ2-5, the V gene TRBV27; D may be TRBD1 (6 bases). CDR3 length: 16 amino acids. Germline V CDR1 and CDR2: MNHEY, SMNVEV (reference sequence). With 2 bases removed from V and 2 bases from J, the gap between germline ends came to 15 bases. CDR3 sequence: CASSLGLGTLQETQYF. The CDR3 coding sequence is TGTGCCAGCAGTTTAGGTTTGGGGACATTGCAAGAGACCCAGTACTTC.

With regard to this clonotype: One junction end disagrees with the germline gene, perhaps due to a read error. The chain couples TRBV7-8 to TRBJ2-1, with 14 bases matching TRBD2. The tail of the sequence fits TRBJ2-5 better, so the J call may be wrong. Per germline, CDR1 SGHVS and CDR2 FQNEAQ. The CDR3 covers 17 residues. CDR3: CVSSLRRGLAGVETQYF. Here the CDR3 DNA reads TGTGTCAGCAGCCTACGACGGGGACTAGCGGGAGTAGAGACCCAGTACTTC.

There are a few counts of this clonotype. The chain has TRBV7-8 and TRBJ2-4, with D tentatively TRBD1 (5 bases). Trimming pared 0 bases from V and 6 bases from J, leaving 6 bases between. The germline V gene encodes CDR1 SGHVS and CDR2 FQNEAQ. The CDR3 has 13 amino acids. The CDR3 loop is CASSLATGNIQYF. The CDR3, as DNA: TGTGCCAGCAGCTTAGCCACAGGAAACATTCAGTACTTC. Complete variable domain (other parts from reference TRBV7-8 and TRBJ2-4): GAGVSQSPRYKVAKRGQDVALRCDPISGHVSLFWYQQALGQGPEFLTYFQNEAQLDKSGLPSDRFFAERPEGSVSTLKIQRTQQEDSAVYLCASSLATGNIQYFGAGTRLSVL.